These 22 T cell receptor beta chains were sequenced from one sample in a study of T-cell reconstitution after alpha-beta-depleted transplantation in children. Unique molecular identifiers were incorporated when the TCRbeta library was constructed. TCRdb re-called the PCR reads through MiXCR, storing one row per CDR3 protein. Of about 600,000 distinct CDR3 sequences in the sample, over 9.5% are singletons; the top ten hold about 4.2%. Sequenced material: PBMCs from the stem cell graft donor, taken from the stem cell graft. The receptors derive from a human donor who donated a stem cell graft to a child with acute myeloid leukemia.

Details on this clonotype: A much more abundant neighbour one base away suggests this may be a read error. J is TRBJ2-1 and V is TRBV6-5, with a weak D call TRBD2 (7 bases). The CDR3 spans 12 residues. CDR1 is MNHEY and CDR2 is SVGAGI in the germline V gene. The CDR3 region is CASRRGAGEQIF. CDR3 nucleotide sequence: TGTGCCAGCAGACGGGGGGCCGGTGAGCAGATCTTC.

The CDR3 sequence is CASSLTGSTEAFF. CDR3 nucleotide sequence: TGTGCCAGCAGTTTAACAGGTAGCACTGAAGCTTTCTTT. The gene calls are TRBV12-3 or TRBV12-4 and TRBJ1-1; D perhaps matches TRBD1 (5 bases). The CDR3 has 13 residues. The V gene lost 2 bases and the J gene lost 4 bases, with 8 bases spanning the gap.

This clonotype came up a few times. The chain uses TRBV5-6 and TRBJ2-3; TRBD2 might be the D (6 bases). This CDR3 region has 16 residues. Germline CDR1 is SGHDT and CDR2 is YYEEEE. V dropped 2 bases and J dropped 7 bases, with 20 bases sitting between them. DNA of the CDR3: TGTGCCAGCAGCTTTGAATTAGGGACTGGTGGAAATACGCAGTATTTT. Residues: CASSFELGTGGNTQYF.

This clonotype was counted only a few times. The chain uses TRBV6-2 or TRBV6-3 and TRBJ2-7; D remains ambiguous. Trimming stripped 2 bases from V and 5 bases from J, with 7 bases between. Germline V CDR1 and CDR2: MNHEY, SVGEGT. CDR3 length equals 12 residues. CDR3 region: CASSYLANEQYF. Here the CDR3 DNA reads TGTGCCAGCAGTTACCTTGCGAACGAGCAGTACTTC.

The CDR3 spells CASSLGPRGMSTDTQYF. CDR3 DNA: TGTGCCAGCAGCTTAGGCCCCCGTGGGATGAGCACAGATACGCAGTATTTT. The chain links TRBV7-3 to TRBJ2-3; no clear D gene. The CDR3 sequence is 17 residues long. From germline, CDR1 is SGHTA and CDR2 FQGTGA. V was cut by 2 bases and J by 0 bases, with 15 bases left in between.

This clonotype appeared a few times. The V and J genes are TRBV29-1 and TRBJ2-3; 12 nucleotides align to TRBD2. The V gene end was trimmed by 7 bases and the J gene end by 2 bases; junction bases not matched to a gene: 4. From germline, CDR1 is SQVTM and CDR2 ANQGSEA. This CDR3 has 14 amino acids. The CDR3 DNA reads TGCAGCGGAGGACTAGCGGGGTTCACAGATACGCAGTATTTT. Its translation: CSGGLAGFTDTQYF.

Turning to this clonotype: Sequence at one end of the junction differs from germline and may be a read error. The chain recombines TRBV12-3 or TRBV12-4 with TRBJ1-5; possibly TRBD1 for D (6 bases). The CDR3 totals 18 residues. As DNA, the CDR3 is TGTGCCATCAGTTTAGCGCTTGGACAGCCCCAAGGCAATCAGCCCCAGCATTTT. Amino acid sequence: CAISLALGQPQGNQPQHF.

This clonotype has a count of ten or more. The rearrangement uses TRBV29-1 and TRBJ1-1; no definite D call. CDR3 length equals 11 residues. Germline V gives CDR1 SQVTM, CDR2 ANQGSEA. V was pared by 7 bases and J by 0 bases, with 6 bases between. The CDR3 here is CSGTVNTEAFF. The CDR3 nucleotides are TGCAGCGGAACAGTGAACACTGAAGCTTTCTTT.

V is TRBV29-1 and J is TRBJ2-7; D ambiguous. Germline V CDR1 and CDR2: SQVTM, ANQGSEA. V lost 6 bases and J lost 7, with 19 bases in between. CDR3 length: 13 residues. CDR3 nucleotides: TGCAGCGTGGTCATTGGCCCCTCAAGGGAGCAGTACTTC. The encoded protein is CSVVIGPSREQYF.

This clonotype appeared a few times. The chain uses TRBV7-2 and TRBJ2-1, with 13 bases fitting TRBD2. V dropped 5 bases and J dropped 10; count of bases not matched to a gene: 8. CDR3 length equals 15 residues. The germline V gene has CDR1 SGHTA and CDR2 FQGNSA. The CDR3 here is CASSLPGLAGVEQFF. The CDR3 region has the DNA TGTGCCAGCAGCCTACCAGGACTAGCGGGAGTAGAGCAGTTCTTC.

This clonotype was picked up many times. The CDR3 DNA reads TGTGCCATCAGTGAGTTTACGACAGGGTGGACCGGGGAGCTGTTTTTT. It encodes CAISEFTTGWTGELFF. V usage is TRBV10-3 and J usage is TRBJ2-2, with 7 bases aligning to TRBD1. Germline CDR1 is ENHRY and CDR2 is SYGVKD. This CDR3 contains 16 residues. V was pared by 1 base and J by 5 bases, with 7 bases of the junction left unmatched.

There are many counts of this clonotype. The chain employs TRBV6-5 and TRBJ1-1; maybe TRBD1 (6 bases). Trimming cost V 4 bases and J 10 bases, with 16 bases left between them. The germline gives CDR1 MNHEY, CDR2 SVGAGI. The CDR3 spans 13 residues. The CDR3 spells CASSFNRETRAFF. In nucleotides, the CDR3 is TGTGCCAGCAGTTTTAACAGGGAGACTCGAGCTTTCTTT.

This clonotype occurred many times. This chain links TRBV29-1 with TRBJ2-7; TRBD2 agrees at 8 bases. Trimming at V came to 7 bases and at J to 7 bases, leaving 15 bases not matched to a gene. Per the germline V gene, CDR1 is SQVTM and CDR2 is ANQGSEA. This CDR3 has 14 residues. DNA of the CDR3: TGCAGCGCAGGGCTCGGGAGGGCCCTTAGTGAGCAGTACTTC. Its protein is CSAGLGRALSEQYF.

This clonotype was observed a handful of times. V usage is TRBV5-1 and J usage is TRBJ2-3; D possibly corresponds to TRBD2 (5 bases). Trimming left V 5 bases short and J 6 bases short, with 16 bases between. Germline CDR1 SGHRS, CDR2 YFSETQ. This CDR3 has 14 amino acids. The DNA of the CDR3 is TGCGCCAGCAGTCGGCGAAACTCGGGGGATACGCAGTATTTT. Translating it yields CASSRRNSGDTQYF.

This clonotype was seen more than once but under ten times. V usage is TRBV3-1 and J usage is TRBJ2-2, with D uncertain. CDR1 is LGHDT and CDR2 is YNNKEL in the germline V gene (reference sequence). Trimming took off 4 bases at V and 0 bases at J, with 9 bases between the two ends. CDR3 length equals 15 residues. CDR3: CASSRRTTNTGELFF. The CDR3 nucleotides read TGTGCCAGCAGCCGAAGGACCACGAACACCGGGGAGCTGTTTTTT.

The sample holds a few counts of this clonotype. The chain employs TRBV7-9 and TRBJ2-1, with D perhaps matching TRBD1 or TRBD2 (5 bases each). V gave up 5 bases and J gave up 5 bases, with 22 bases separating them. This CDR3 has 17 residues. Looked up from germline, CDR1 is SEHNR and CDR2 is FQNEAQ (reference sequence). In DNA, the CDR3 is TGTGCCAGCAGCCCAACCTGGGGGACCGGTACCGACAATGAGCAGTTCTTC. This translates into CASSPTWGTGTDNEQFF.

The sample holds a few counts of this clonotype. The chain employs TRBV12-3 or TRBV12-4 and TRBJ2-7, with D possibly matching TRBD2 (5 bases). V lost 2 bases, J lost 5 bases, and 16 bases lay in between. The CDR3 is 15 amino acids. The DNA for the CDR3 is TGTGCCAGCAGTTTACCCCGGGAAGGTCTACACGAGCAGTACTTC. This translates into CASSLPREGLHEQYF.

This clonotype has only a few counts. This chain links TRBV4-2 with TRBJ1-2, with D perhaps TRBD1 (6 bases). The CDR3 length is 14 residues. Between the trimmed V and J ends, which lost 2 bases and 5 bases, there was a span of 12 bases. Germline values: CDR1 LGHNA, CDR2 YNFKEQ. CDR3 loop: CASSQSRGEYGYTF. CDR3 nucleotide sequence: TGTGCCAGCAGCCAATCCAGGGGCGAGTATGGCTACACCTTC.

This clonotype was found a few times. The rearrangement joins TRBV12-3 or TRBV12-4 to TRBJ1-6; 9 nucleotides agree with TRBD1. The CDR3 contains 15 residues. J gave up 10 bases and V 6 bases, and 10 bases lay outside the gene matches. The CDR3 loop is CASSPGTGSWSPLHF. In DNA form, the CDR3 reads TGTGCCAGCAGCCCCGGGACAGGGTCGTGGTCACCCCTCCACTTT.

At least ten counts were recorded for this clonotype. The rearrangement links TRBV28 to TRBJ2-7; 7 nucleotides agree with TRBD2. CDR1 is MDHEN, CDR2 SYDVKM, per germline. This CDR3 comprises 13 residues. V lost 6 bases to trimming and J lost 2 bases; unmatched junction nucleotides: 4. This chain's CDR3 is CASSLAGPYEQYF. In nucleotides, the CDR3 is TGTGCCAGCAGCTTAGCGGGCCCCTACGAGCAGTACTTC. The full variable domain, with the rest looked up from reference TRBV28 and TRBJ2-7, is DVKVTQSSRYLVKRTGEKVFLECVQDMDHENMFWYRQDPGLGLRLIYFSYDVKMKEKGDIPEGYSVSREKKERFSLILESASTNQTSMYLCASSLAGPYEQYFGPGTRLTVT.

CDR3 residues: CASSLSAMDGRPSYEQYF. CDR3 bases: TGCGCCAGCAGCTTAAGCGCTATGGACGGCCGTCCTTCCTACGAGCAGTACTTC. The V call is TRBV5-1, the J call TRBJ2-7; no definite D call. Deletions cut 2 bases from V and 1 base from J, with 22 bases between. The CDR3 is 18 residues long. CDR1 SGHRS and CDR2 YFSETQ come from the germline V gene. The variable domain in full, with the rest retrieved from reference TRBV5-1 and TRBJ2-7, is KAGVTQTPRYLIKTRGQQVTLSCSPISGHRSVSWYQQTPGQGLQFLFEYFSETQRNKGNFPGRFSGRQFSNSRSEMNVSTLELGDSALYLCASSLSAMDGRPSYEQYFGPGTRLTVT.

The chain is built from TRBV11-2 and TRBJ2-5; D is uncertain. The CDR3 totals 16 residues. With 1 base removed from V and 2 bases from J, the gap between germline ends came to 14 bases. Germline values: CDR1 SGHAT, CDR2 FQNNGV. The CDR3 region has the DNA TGTGCCAGCAGCTTAGGCACGGGTCGTAAACAAGAGACCCAGTACTTC. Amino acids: CASSLGTGRKQETQYF. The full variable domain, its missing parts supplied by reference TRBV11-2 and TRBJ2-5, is EAGVAQSPRYKIIEKRQSVAFWCNPISGHATLYWYQQILGQGPKLLIQFQNNGVVDDSQLPKDRFSAERLKGVDSTLKIQPAKLEDSAVYLCASSLGTGRKQETQYFGPGTRLLVL.